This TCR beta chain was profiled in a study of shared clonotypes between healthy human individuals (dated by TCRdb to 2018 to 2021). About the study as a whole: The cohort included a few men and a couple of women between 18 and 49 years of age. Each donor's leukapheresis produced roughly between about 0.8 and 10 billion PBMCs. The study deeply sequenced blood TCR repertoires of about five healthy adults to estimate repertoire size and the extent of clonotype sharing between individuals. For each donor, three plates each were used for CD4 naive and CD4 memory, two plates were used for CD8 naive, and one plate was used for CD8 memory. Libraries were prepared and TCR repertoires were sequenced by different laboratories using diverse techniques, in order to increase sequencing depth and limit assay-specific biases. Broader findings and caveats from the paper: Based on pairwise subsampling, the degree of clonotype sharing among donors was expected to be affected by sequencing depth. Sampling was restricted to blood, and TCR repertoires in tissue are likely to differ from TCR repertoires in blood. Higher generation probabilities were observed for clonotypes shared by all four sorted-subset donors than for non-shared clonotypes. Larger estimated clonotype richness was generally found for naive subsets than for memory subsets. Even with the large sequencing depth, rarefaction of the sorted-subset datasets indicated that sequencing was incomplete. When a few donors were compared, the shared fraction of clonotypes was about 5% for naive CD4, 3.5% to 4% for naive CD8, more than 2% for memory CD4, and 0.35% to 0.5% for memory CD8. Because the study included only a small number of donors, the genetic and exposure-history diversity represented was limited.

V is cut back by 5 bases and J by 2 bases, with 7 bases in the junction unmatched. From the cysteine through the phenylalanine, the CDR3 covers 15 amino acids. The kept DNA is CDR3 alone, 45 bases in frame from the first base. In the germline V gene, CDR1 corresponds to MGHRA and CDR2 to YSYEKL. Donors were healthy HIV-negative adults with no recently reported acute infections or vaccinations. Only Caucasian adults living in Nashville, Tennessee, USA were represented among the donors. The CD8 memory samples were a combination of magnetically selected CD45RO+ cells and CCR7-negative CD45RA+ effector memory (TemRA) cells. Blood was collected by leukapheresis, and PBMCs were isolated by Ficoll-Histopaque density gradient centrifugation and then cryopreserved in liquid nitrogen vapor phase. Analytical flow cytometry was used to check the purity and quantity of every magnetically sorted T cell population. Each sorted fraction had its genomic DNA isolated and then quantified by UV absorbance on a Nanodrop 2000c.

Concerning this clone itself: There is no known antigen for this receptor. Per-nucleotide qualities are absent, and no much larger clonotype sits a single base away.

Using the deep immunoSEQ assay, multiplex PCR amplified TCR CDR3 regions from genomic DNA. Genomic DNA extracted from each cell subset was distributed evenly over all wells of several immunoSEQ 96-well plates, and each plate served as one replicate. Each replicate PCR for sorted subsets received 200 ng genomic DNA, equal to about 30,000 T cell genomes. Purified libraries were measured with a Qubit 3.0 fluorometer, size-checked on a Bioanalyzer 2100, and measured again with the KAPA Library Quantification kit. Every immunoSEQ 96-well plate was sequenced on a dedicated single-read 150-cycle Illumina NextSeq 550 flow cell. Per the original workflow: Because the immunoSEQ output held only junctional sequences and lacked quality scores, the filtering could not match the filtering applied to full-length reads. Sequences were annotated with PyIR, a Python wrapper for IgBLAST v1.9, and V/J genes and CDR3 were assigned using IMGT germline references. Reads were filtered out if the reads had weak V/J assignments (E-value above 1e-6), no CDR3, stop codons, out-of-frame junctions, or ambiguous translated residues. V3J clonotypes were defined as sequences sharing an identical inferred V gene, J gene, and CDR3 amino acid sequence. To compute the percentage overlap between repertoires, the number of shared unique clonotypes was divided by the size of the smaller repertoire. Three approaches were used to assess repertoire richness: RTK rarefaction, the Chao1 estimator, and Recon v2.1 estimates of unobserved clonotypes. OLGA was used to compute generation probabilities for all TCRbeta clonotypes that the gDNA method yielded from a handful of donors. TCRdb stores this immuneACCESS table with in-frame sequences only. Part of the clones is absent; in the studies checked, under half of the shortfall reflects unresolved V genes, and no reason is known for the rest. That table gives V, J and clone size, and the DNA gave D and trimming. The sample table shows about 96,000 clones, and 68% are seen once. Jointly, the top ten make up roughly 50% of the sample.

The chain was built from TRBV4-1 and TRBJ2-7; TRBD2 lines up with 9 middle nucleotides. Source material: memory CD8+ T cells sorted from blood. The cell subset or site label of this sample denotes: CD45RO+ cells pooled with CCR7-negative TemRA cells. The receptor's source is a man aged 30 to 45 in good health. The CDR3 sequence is CASSYGTSRTYEQYF. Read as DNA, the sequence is TGCGCCAGCAGCTACGGGACTAGCAGAACCTACGAGCAGTACTTC.